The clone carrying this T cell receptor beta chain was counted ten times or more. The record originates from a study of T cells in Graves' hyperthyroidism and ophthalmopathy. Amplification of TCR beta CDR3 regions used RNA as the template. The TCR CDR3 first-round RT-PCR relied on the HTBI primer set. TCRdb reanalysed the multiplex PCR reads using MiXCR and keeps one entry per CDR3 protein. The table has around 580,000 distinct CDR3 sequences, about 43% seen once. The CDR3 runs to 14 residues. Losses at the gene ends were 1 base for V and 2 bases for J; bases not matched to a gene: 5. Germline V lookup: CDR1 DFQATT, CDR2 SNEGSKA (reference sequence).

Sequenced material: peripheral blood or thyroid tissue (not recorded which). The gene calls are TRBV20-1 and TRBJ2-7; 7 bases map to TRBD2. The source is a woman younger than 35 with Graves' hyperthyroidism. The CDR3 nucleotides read TGCAGTGCTAGAGTCGGTAGCGGGCCCTACGAGCAGTACTTC. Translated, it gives CSARVGSGPYEQYF.